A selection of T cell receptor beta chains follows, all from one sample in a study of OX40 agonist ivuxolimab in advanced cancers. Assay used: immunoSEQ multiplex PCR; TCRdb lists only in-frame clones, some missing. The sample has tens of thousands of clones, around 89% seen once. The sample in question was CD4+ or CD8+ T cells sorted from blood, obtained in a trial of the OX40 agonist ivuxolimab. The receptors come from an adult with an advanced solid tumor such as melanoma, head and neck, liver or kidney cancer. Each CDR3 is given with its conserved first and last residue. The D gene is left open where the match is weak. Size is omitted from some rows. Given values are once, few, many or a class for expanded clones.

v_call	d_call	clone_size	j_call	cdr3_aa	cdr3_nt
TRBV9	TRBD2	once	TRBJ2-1	CASSDSVLAGVYNEQFF	TGTGCCAGCAGCGACTCAGTACTAGCGGGAGTCTACAATGAGCAGTTCTTC
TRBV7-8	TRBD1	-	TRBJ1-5	CASSFGTGKAQPQHF	TGTGCCAGCAGTTTTGGGACAGGGAAGGCTCAGCCCCAGCATTTT
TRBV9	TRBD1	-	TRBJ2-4	CASSGTGDGIQYF	TGTGCCAGCAGCGGGACAGGGGATGGCATTCAGTACTTC
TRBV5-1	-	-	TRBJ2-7	CASRRDAEEQYF	TGCGCCAGCAGGCGGGACGCAGAAGAGCAGTACTTC
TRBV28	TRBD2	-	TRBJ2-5	CASSLGGLATGTQYF	TGTGCCAGCAGTTTAGGGGGACTAGCGACGGGGACCCAGTACTTC
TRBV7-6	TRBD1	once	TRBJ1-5	CASSLGGQGVQPQHF	TGTGCCAGCAGCTTAGGGGGACAGGGGGTCCAGCCCCAGCATTTT
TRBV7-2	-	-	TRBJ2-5	CASSLAGYQETQYF	TGTGCCAGCAGCTTAGCGGGGTACCAAGAGACCCAGTACTTC
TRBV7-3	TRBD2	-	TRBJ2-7	CASSWTSGTYEQYF	TGTGCCAGCAGCTGGACTAGCGGAACCTACGAGCAGTACTTC
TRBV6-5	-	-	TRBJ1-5	CASSSQGNQPQHF	TGTGCCAGCAGCTCACAGGGAAATCAGCCCCAGCATTTT
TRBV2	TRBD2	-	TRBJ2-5	CASSDGTSGRGKTQYF	TGTGCCAGCAGTGACGGGACTAGCGGGAGAGGGAAGACCCAGTACTTC
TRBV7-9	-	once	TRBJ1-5	CASSLGVGQGAQPQHF	TGTGCCAGCAGCCTAGGGGTGGGGCAGGGTGCTCAGCCCCAGCATTTT
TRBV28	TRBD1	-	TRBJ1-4	CASSSTGSFEKLFF	TGTGCCAGCAGTTCGACAGGGTCTTTTGAAAAACTGTTTTTT
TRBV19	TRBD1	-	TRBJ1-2	CASSPHRDRETGYTF	TGTGCCAGTAGTCCTCATCGAGACAGGGAGACTGGCTACACCTTC
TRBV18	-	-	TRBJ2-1	CASSPLAQNNEQFF	TGTGCCAGCTCGCCTCTAGCGCAGAACAATGAGCAGTTCTTC
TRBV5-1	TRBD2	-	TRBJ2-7	CASSLTSDGEQYF	TGCGCCAGCAGCTTGACTAGCGACGGCGAGCAGTACTTC
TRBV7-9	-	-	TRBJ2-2	CASSLATGELFF	TGTGCCAGCAGCTTAGCAACCGGGGAGCTGTTTTTT
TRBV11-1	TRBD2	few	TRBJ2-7	CASSLGTSGRRIGYEQYF	TGTGCCAGCAGCTTAGGGACTAGCGGGAGGAGAATCGGCTACGAGCAGTACTTC
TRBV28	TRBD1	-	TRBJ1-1	CASSLGTVGNTEAFF	TGTGCCAGCAGTTTGGGGACAGTGGGGAACACTGAAGCTTTCTTT
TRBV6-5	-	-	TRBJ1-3	CASSYSHSGNTIYF	TGTGCCAGCAGTTACTCCCACTCTGGAAACACCATATATTTT
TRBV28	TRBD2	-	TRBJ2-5	CASSSASGRGETQYF	TGTGCCAGCAGTTCCGCTAGCGGGAGAGGGGAGACCCAGTACTTC
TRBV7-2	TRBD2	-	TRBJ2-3	CASSVSGSGTDTQYF	TGTGCCAGCAGCGTTAGCGGGAGTGGAACAGATACGCAGTATTTT
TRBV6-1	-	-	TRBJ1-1	CASSIYREAEAFF	TGTGCCAGCAGCATTTACCGGGAGGCTGAAGCTTTCTTT
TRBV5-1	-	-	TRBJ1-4	CASSLGREGEKLFF	TGCGCCAGCAGCTTGGGACGGGAGGGTGAAAAACTGTTTTTT
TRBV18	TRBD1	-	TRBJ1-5	CASSRLTGGDQPQHF	TGTGCCAGCTCACGGCTGACAGGGGGGGACCAGCCCCAGCATTTT
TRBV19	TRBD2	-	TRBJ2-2	CASTREGLAGGNTGELFF	TGTGCCAGTACCCGGGAGGGACTAGCGGGCGGTAACACCGGGGAGCTGTTTTTT
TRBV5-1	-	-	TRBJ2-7	CASSLNQEMYEQYF	TGCGCCAGCAGCTTGAATCAGGAGATGTACGAGCAGTACTTC
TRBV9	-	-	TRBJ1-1	CASSVGSGGGNTEAFF	TGTGCCAGCAGCGTAGGATCGGGGGGCGGAAACACTGAAGCTTTCTTT
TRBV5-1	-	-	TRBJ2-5	CASSLIGQQPETQYF	TGCGCCAGCAGCTTGATAGGACAGCAACCAGAGACCCAGTACTTC
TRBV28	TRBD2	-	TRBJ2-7	CASNVAGGPPYEQYF	TGTGCCAGCAATGTAGCGGGAGGGCCCCCCTACGAGCAGTACTTC
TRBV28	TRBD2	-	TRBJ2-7	CASSPGTSGNYEQYF	TGTGCCAGCAGTCCAGGGACTAGCGGGAACTACGAGCAGTACTTC
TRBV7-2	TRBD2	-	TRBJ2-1	CASSQTSSGNNNEQFF	TGTGCCAGCAGCCAAACCTCTAGCGGGAACAACAATGAGCAGTTCTTC
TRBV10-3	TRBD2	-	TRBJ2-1	CAISESSGTTNEQFF	TGTGCCATCAGTGAGTCCAGCGGGACGACCAATGAGCAGTTCTTC